This TCR beta chain was observed in a study of technical replicates of blood from a few donors. Sequencing was performed with immunoSEQ multiplex PCR; in TCRdb, only in-frame clones are kept and a portion is missing. The sample shows 55,000 to 70,000 clones, 75% to 90% of them seen only once. The V end lost 0 bases, the J end lost 1 base, and 9 bases lay between the germline ends. CDR1 and CDR2 (germline): SGHRS, YFSETQ. The CDR3 is made up of 15 amino acids. The TCR was taken from a human donor in good health. Some clones in this sample may be carry-over from other donors' samples. The chain couples TRBV5-1 to TRBJ2-3, with D tentatively TRBD2 (6 bases). The sample comprised PBMCs. The CDR3 nucleotides read TGCGCCAGCAGCTTGGAGGAGCGGGGCACAGATACGCAGTATTTT. This codes for CASSLEERGTDTQYF.